This T cell receptor (beta chain) emerged from a study of blood T cell repertoires in COVID-19. V gave up 5 bases and J gave up 6 bases, with 23 bases separating them. Germline CDR1 reads SNHLY; CDR2 reads FYNNEI. The CDR3 has 16 amino acids. Profiled with immunoSEQ multiplex PCR; TCRdb holds only in-frame clones, not every one. The table lists roughly 200,000 clones, 86% of them singletons. The source of this sequence is a man aged 35 to 55 with acute COVID-19. V is TRBV2 and J is TRBJ2-7, with D tentatively TRBD1 (6 bases). The sequencing input was PBMCs or T cells enriched from blood (not recorded which). The CDR3 region is CASSLLTGTRVGEQYF. The CDR3 nucleotides are TGTGCCAGCAGTCTACTTACAGGGACCCGGGTCGGCGAGCAGTACTTC.